These 14 T cell receptor beta chains came from one sample sequenced in a study of response to subunit inactivated influenza vaccine listed by TCRdb under 2018. To prepare the library, RT-PCR was applied. The data were produced on an Illumina HiSeq 2500. TCRdb passed the public sequencing reads through fastp at Q25 and MiXCR, retaining productive beta sequences. Rows merge per CDR3 protein into single entries with the most common DNA and genes. For this sample there are hundreds of thousands of distinct CDR3 sequences; about 14% appear just once. The ten top clones hold 7.5% to 9% of the sample. Source: PBMCs from blood, taken less than 15 days before vaccination. The receptors here all came from a man aged 45-60 years who received an inactivated influenza vaccine. Donor details come from another sample of the same person, matched by shared clones.

This clonotype was detected a few times. V usage is TRBV15 and J usage is TRBJ2-5, with a tentative D call TRBD1 (7 bases). Trimming took 0 bases from V and 1 from J, leaving 12 bases between them. The CDR3 has 16 residues. Germline CDR1 reads LNHNV; CDR2 reads YYDKDF (reference sequence). The CDR3 reads CATSRDPGGLQETQYF. In DNA form, the CDR3 reads TGTGCCACCAGCAGAGATCCAGGGGGACTCCAAGAGACCCAGTACTTC.

This rearrangement joins TRBV6-2 or TRBV6-3 to TRBJ2-1, with 10 positions matching TRBD2. This CDR3 has 14 amino acids. The V and J ends lost 2 bases and 10 bases, in that order; junction bases with no gene match: 5. Per the germline V gene, CDR1 is MNHEY and CDR2 is SVGEGT. Here the CDR3 DNA reads TGTGCCAGCAGTTACGGTCTAGCGGGAGTGGAGCAGTTCTTC. As protein: CASSYGLAGVEQFF.

This chain uses TRBV6-6 with TRBJ2-7; D remains unclear. Germline values: CDR1 MNHNY, CDR2 SVGAGI (reference sequence). V lost 5 bases and J 4 bases, leaving 12 bases between the germline ends. CDR3 size: 13 residues. The CDR3 nucleotides are TGTGCCAGCAGTCAGACATTGCCTTACGAGCAGTACTTC. It translates to CASSQTLPYEQYF.

The chain links TRBV7-3 to TRBJ2-1, with D perhaps TRBD2 (6 bases). The V gene lost 2 bases and the J gene lost 3 bases, with 14 bases spanning the gap. From germline, CDR1 is SGHTA and CDR2 FQGTGA. CDR3 length: 16 amino acids. The CDR3 bases are TGTGCCAGCAGCTTATCGTCGGGAGCGAACTACAATGAGCAGTTCTTC. It is translated as CASSLSSGANYNEQFF.

The chain combines TRBV28 with TRBJ2-1, with 9 nucleotides matching TRBD1. Germline V gene lookup returns CDR1 MDHEN and CDR2 SYDVKM. Unmatched junction bases numbered 9, after V lost 1 base and J lost 8 bases. The CDR3 covers 16 residues. The DNA for the CDR3 is TGTGCCAGCAGTTTATTCGGGACAGGGTCTATCCATGAGCAGTTCTTC. Translation gives CASSLFGTGSIHEQFF. Together with reference TRBV28 and TRBJ2-1, the CDR3 gives the full variable domain: DVKVTQSSRYLVKRTGEKVFLECVQDMDHENMFWYRQDPGLGLRLIYFSYDVKMKEKGDIPEGYSVSREKKERFSLILESASTNQTSMYLCASSLFGTGSIHEQFFGPGTRLTVL.

Only a few counts were recorded for this clonotype. V and J are TRBV2 and TRBJ2-5; 9 nucleotides match TRBD1. V was pared by 5 bases and J by 9 bases, with 7 bases of the junction left unmatched. The CDR3 runs 13 residues. CDR1 and CDR2 from the germline V gene are SNHLY and FYNNEI. In DNA, the CDR3 is TGTGCCAGCAGTCGGACAGGGGCCGAGGCCCAGTACTTC. As protein: CASSRTGAEAQYF.

The V call is TRBV20-1, the J call TRBJ2-5; 9 positions agree with TRBD1. The CDR3 loop spans 15 amino acids. The junction had 5 bases not matched to a gene; V was cut back by 1 base and J by 2 bases. Germline loops: CDR1 DFQATT, CDR2 SNEGSKA (reference sequence). The DNA for the CDR3 is TGCAGTGCTAGAGCCCTGGACAGGGGACAAGAGACCCAGTACTTC. Its translation: CSARALDRGQETQYF.

In this sample, this clonotype turned up a few times. The chain links TRBV7-2 to TRBJ2-2, with D unresolved. Per germline, CDR1 SGHTA and CDR2 FQGNSA. The CDR3 runs 15 residues. Between the trimmed V and J ends, which lost 3 bases and 6 bases, there was a span of 14 bases. The CDR3 coding sequence is TGTGCCAGCAGCTTTAAGGGATTTGGTGCCGGGGAGCTGTTTTTT. Translating gives CASSFKGFGAGELFF.

This clonotype was counted a few times. The chain couples TRBV11-1 to TRBJ2-1; 10 bases fit TRBD2. V lost 4 bases and J lost 6; bases outside the gene matches: 15. There are 18 residues in the CDR3. Germline lookup yields CDR1 SGHAT and CDR2 FQDESV (reference sequence). For the CDR3, the DNA is TGTGCCAGCAGCTCACAAATCCGTGCAGCGGGGGGGCTCAATGAGCAGTTCTTC. The encoded protein is CASSSQIRAAGGLNEQFF.

The chain carries TRBV5-1 and TRBJ2-7; no firm D call. The ends were cut back, 1 base at V and 2 bases at J, with 7 bases in the middle. The CDR3 has 13 residues. CDR1 and CDR2 from the germline V gene are SGHRS and YFSETQ. The CDR3 DNA is TGCGCCAGCAGCTTGCCCGATGCCTACGAGCAGTACTTC. This gives the protein CASSLPDAYEQYF.

This clonotype was counted a few times. The chain carries TRBV7-9 and TRBJ2-5, with a weak D call TRBD1 (5 bases). CDR1 SEHNR and CDR2 FQNEAQ come from the germline V gene (reference sequence). The CDR3 has 14 residues. V shed 5 bases and J shed 2 bases, with 12 bases lying between them. CDR3 nucleotide sequence: TGTGCCAGCAGCCGCCTGGGGCAGCAAGAGACCCAGTACTTC. It translates to CASSRLGQQETQYF. Supplemented by reference TRBV7-9 and TRBJ2-5, the full variable domain reads DTGVSQNPRHKITKRGQNVTFRCDPISEHNRLYWYRQTLGQGPEFLTYFQNEAQLEKSRLLSDRFSAERPKGSFSTLEIQRTEQGDSAMYLCASSRLGQQETQYFGPGTRLLVL.

The chain recombines TRBV7-9 with TRBJ2-7; no clear D. Germline V CDR1 and CDR2: SEHNR, FQNEAQ (reference sequence). The CDR3 has 12 residues. The V end was cut by 2 bases, the J end by 6 bases, with 8 bases between. The CDR3: CASSLSTVEQYF. DNA of the CDR3: TGTGCCAGCAGCTTAAGTACGGTCGAGCAGTACTTC.

This sequence joins TRBV9 and TRBJ1-1; D call uncertain. The CDR3 contains 13 residues. CDR1 SGDLS and CDR2 YYNGEE come from the germline V gene. Trimming took 0 bases from V and 5 from J, leaving 8 bases between them. CDR3 residues: CASSVGGRTEAFF. Here the CDR3 DNA reads TGTGCCAGCAGCGTAGGGGGTCGGACTGAAGCTTTCTTT.

The gene calls are TRBV27 and TRBJ2-2; D is uncertain. From germline, CDR1 is MNHEY and CDR2 SMNVEV (reference sequence). V lost 1 base and J lost 7, with 7 bases in between. The CDR3 totals 13 residues. The CDR3 bases are TGTGCCAGCAGTTTATTGTACGGCGGGGAGCTGTTTTTT. Translating gives CASSLLYGGELFF.